One sample yielded the 13 T cell receptor beta chains listed below, sequenced in a study of PD-1 blockade in classical Hodgkin lymphoma. Time point specified: cycle 4 day 1 (C4D1), after six to seven weeks of nivolumab. Each patient experienced a relapse that followed autologous stem cell transplantation, and brentuximab vedotin exposure varied. Repertoires were generated with immunoSEQ multiplex PCR, while TCRdb's copy carries only in-frame clones and drops some. The profile shows about 28,000 clones, around four fifths of them singletons. Sequenced here: peripheral blood mononuclear cells (PBMCs), sampled before the fourth cycle of nivolumab. These TCRs come from a human donor with classical Hodgkin lymphoma.

This clone was seen more than once but under ten times. The chain links TRBV5-1 to TRBJ2-5; 9 nucleotides align to TRBD2. The CDR3 is made up of 15 amino acids. After removal of 0 bases from V and 5 bases from J, the junction contained 5 bases not matched to a gene. The germline CDR1 and CDR2 sequences are SGHRS and YFSETQ. CDR3 nucleotides: TGCGCCAGCAGCTTGGATCTAGCGGGATGGGAGACCCAGTACTTC. It yields the protein CASSLDLAGWETQYF.

The chain links TRBV2 to TRBJ1-5, with TRBD1 matching over 9 bases. Germline V gives CDR1 SNHLY, CDR2 FYNNEI. V dropped 7 bases and J dropped 0; count of bases not matched to a gene: 7. This CDR3 spans 16 amino acids. CDR3 residues: CASTRDRALSNQPQHF. CDR3 bases: TGTGCCAGCACTCGGGACAGGGCGCTTAGCAATCAGCCCCAGCATTTT.

V is TRBV28 and J is TRBJ1-4, with a weak D call TRBD1 (5 bases). Trimming stripped 3 bases from V and 0 bases from J, with 11 bases between. Germline V gives CDR1 MDHEN, CDR2 SYDVKM. This CDR3 has 16 amino acids. The CDR3 region is CASSFGDSATNEKLFF. The CDR3 nucleotides are TGTGCCAGCAGTTTCGGAGACAGTGCAACTAATGAAAAACTGTTTTTT. The full variable domain, completed using reference TRBV28 and TRBJ1-4, is DVKVTQSSRYLVKRTGEKVFLECVQDMDHENMFWYRQDPGLGLRLIYFSYDVKMKEKGDIPEGYSVSREKKERFSLILESASTNQTSMYLCASSFGDSATNEKLFFGSGTQLSVL.

The V gene is TRBV28, the J gene TRBJ1-5, with D maybe TRBD1 (5 bases). With 3 bases removed from V and 4 bases from J, the gap between germline ends came to 10 bases. Germline values: CDR1 MDHEN, CDR2 SYDVKM. The CDR3 has 14 residues. The CDR3 region has the DNA TGTGCCAGCAGTTTGCCAGGGCTAAATCAGCCCCAGCATTTT. Translating it yields CASSLPGLNQPQHF.

This chain uses TRBV5-4 with TRBJ1-2; D ambiguous. Trimming pared 1 base from V and 8 bases from J, leaving 18 bases between. This CDR3 region has 15 residues. Germline loops: CDR1 SGHNT, CDR2 YYREEE (reference sequence). DNA for the CDR3: TGTGCCAGCAGCTTGTCTGGTCGGATTTCAGTGGGCTACACCTTC. Translating gives CASSLSGRISVGYTF.

The rearrangement joins TRBV5-1 to TRBJ1-1; D is perhaps TRBD1 (6 bases). Germline V gene lookup returns CDR1 SGHRS and CDR2 YFSETQ. CDR3 length: 15 amino acids. V was cut by 6 bases and J by 3 bases, with 18 bases left in between. The DNA of the CDR3 is TGCGCCAGCACCCCCGGTTGGGGGCTTGACACTGAAGCTTTCTTT. This translates into CASTPGWGLDTEAFF. The whole variable domain, remainder taken from reference TRBV5-1 and TRBJ1-1, is KAGVTQTPRYLIKTRGQQVTLSCSPISGHRSVSWYQQTPGQGLQFLFEYFSETQRNKGNFPGRFSGRQFSNSRSEMNVSTLELGDSALYLCASTPGWGLDTEAFFGQGTRLTVV.

This chain links TRBV30 with TRBJ2-7, with D maybe TRBD2 (7 bases). The germline CDR1 and CDR2 sequences are GTSNPN and SVGIG (reference sequence). Trimming removed 4 bases at V and 1 base at J, with 14 bases between. This CDR3 region has 14 residues. CDR3 bases: TGTGCCTGGAATATAGGGGGGGGGTCCTACGAGCAGTACTTC. This encodes CAWNIGGGSYEQYF.

V gene TRBV5-1 combines with J gene TRBJ2-1, with 10 bases aligning to TRBD2. The ends lost 5 bases at V and 4 bases at J; junction bases unmatched: 6. Germline V CDR1 and CDR2: SGHRS, YFSETQ. This CDR3 region has 15 residues. The CDR3 bases are TGCGCCAGCAGTCAAACTAGCGGGATGTACAATGAGCAGTTCTTC. Encoded protein: CASSQTSGMYNEQFF.

This chain joins TRBV7-2 and TRBJ2-7, with D hard to call. The CDR3 is 14 amino acids. Deletions cut 3 bases from V and 4 bases from J, with 13 bases between. Germline-derived CDR1 and CDR2 are SGHTA and FQGNSA. The CDR3 nucleotides are TGTGCCAGCAGCTTCGACCCGTTCGTTTACGAGCAGTACTTC. It translates to CASSFDPFVYEQYF.

The rearrangement links TRBV11-2 to TRBJ2-5; D is undetermined. Trimming took 5 bases from V and 2 from J, leaving 6 bases between them. Germline CDR1 SGHAT, CDR2 FQNNGV. This CDR3 has 12 residues. The CDR3 nucleotides read TGTGCCAGCAGCCCGCTACAAGAGACCCAGTACTTC. It specifies CASSPLQETQYF.

The rearrangement joins TRBV4-1 to TRBJ2-2; D gene unclear. V dropped 3 bases and J dropped 0 bases, with 2 bases sitting between them. CDR1 is MGHRA, CDR2 YSYEKL, per germline. This CDR3 spans 13 amino acids. CDR3 DNA: TGCGCCAGCAGCCACCCGAACACCGGGGAGCTGTTTTTT. It is translated as CASSHPNTGELFF.

The chain links TRBV4-2 to TRBJ2-1; D unresolved. The V gene lost 3 bases and the J gene lost 5 bases, with 14 bases spanning the gap. The CDR3 has 15 amino acids. Germline-derived CDR1 and CDR2 are LGHNA and YNFKEQ. CDR3 sequence reads: CASSQKSSFHNEQFF. Here the CDR3 DNA reads TGTGCCAGCAGCCAGAAAAGCAGCTTCCACAATGAGCAGTTCTTC.

In this sample, this clone turned up once. V gene TRBV4-1 combines with J gene TRBJ2-2, with D possibly matching TRBD1 (5 bases). Trimming took off 4 bases at V and 6 bases at J, with 9 bases between the two ends. Looked up from germline, CDR1 is MGHRA and CDR2 is YSYEKL. The CDR3 extends over 13 amino acids. The CDR3 region is CASSLQGPGELFF. The CDR3 DNA is TGCGCCAGCAGCCTCCAGGGCCCCGGGGAGCTGTTTTTT.